This TCR beta chain was recovered during a study of post-analysis software for immune sequencing data. Background on the study: Patients with relapsing-remitting, secondary progressive and progressive-relapsing multiple sclerosis courses were all represented. General study findings and limits: Significantly decreased normalized Chao1 diversity was recorded for multiple sclerosis patients relative to controls. Controls showed lower frequencies than patients for five or six TRBV segments, and TRBV5-6, TRBV5-1 and TRBV20-1 were among these. Batch-mates among the samples co-clustered strongly by F measure.

The V end was cut by 4 bases, the J end by 1 base, with 8 bases between. The CDR3 consists of 13 residues. CDR1 and CDR2 from the germline V gene are SGHDT and YYEEEE. Prepared libraries of TCR beta cDNA carried unique molecular identifiers. T cells numbering roughly 1 to 10 million yielded some 500,000 cDNA molecules. TCRdb ran MiXCR on the PCR reads and lists one entry per CDR3 protein. The sample lists fewer than 700,000 distinct CDR3 sequences, about 40% occurring once. A note on this clonotype: Antigen: not known.

The chain carries TRBV5-6 and TRBJ1-2; tentatively, D is TRBD1 (5 bases). The material sequenced was blood. The receptor was isolated from a girl under 18 with multiple sclerosis. CDR3 nucleotides: TGTGCCAGCAGCATCCAGGGTAACTATGGCTACACCTTC. It yields the protein CASSIQGNYGYTF.